The 2 T cell receptor beta chains below come from one sample, sequenced in a study of blood T cell repertoires in COVID-19. Measured with immunoSEQ multiplex PCR; TCRdb has only the in-frame clones, and not every one. The table lists 250,000 to 350,000 clones, approximately 83% of them singletons. The specimen was PBMCs or T cells enriched from blood (not recorded which). The receptor source for this set is a woman aged 25-40 years who had recovered from COVID-19.

The chain joins TRBV5-4 to TRBJ2-3; 13 bases agree with TRBD2. Per germline, CDR1 SGHNT and CDR2 YYREEE (reference sequence). V gave up 4 bases and J gave up 4 bases; unmatched junction bases: 6. The CDR3 extends over 16 amino acids. The CDR3, as DNA: TGTGCCAGCAGCCCCGGACTAGCGGGGGTTGCAGATACGCAGTATTTT. This translates into CASSPGLAGVADTQYF.

The chain couples TRBV3-1 (or the pseudogene TRBV3-2) to TRBJ1-5; D is unresolved. This CDR3 is built from 17 residues. Trimming left V 0 bases short and J 3 bases short, with 15 bases between. Germline CDR1 and CDR2: LGHDT and YNNKEL (reference sequence). The CDR3 DNA sequence: TGTGCCAGCAGCCAAGATCCCCCGCTTCGAGTCAATCAGCCCCAGCATTTT. Protein: CASSQDPPLRVNQPQHF.